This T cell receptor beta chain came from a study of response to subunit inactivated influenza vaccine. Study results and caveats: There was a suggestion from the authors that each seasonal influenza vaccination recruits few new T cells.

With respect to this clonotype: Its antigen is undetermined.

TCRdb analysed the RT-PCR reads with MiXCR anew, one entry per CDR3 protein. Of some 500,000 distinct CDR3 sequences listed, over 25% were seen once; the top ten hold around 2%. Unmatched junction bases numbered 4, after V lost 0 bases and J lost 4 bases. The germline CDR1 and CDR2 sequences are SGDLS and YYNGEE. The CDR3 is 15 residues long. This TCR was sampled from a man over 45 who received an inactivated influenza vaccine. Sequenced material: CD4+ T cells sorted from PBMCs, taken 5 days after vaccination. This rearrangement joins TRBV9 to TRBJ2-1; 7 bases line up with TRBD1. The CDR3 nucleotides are TGTGCCAGCAGCGTAGGACAGGGAAAATACAATGAGCAGTTCTTC. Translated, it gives CASSVGQGKYNEQFF.